The clone carrying this T cell receptor (beta chain) was observed a handful of times. It was with a sample-barcoded 5' primer and a J-beta primer mix that a second PCR of roughly 7 to 12 cycles was run. TCRdb ran MiXCR on the 5' RACE reads and lists one entry per CDR3 protein. The sample has roughly 1.4 million distinct CDR3 sequences; 59% are singletons. This record comes from a study of blood T cells in healthy people across ages. This receptor was identified in a man aged 18 to 29 in good health. Material: blood.

The CDR3 loop reads CSANKGGLRDEQFF. In DNA form, the CDR3 reads TGCAGCGCTAACAAGGGGGGGCTTAGGGATGAGCAGTTCTTC. The chain joins TRBV29-1 to TRBJ2-1, with D maybe TRBD2 (7 bases). The germline CDR1 and CDR2 sequences are SQVTM and ANQGSEA. The CDR3 has 14 residues. With 7 bases removed from V and 8 bases from J, the gap between germline ends came to 21 bases.